This T cell receptor beta chain was observed in a study of Graves' ophthalmopathy and Graves' hyperthyroidism. Study-level background: Ahead of any treatment, peripheral blood was obtained at the initial diagnosis.

Using RNA transcripts, the TCR beta CDR3 regions were amplified. HTBI primers primed a first-round RT-PCR, and a second-round multiplex PCR followed. TCRdb re-called the multiplex PCR reads with MiXCR, one entry per CDR3 protein. The table shows about 660,000 distinct CDR3 sequences, with roughly two fifths occurring only once. V shed 8 bases, J shed 2 bases, and the junction held 3 bases outside the gene matches. Looked up from germline, CDR1 is SQVTM and CDR2 is ANQGSEA. The CDR3 covers 12 residues. About this clonotype itself: What it binds is not known.

Broader study findings: At around 70% sensitivity and 72.22% specificity, the model predicted progression of the ophthalmopathy.

Ineligible for inclusion were patients with other autoimmune diseases, uncontrolled infections, pregnancy or lactation. As the starting material, roughly 9.7 ml of fresh peripheral blood yielded the PBMCs. The sequence was collected from an adult man with Graves' ophthalmopathy. The chain uses TRBV29-1 and TRBJ2-7; 10 nucleotides line up with TRBD1. Sequencing was performed on peripheral blood. CDR3 loop: CSYDRGPYEQYF. CDR3 nucleotides: TGCAGCTATGACAGGGGGCCCTACGAGCAGTACTTC.